Presented here are 22 T cell receptor beta chains from one specimen sequenced in a study of T cell responses to AZD1222 COVID-19 vaccine. Method: immunoSEQ multiplex PCR; TCRdb's copy keeps in-frame clones and lacks some. The repertoire holds about 53,000 clones, 65% to 85% seen once, with about a quarter in the top ten. The sequences come from peripheral blood, collected on day 0 of AZD1222 vaccination. The receptors were sampled from an adult in good health.

This chain uses TRBV28 with TRBJ1-1, with TRBD1 matching 8 bases. Trimming took 8 bases from V and 9 from J; bases not matched to a gene: 20. The CDR3 is made up of 16 amino acids. The germline CDR1 and CDR2 sequences are MDHEN and SYDVKM. CDR3 region: CASPPGQGRGTRQAFF. CDR3 nucleotide sequence: TGTGCCAGCCCCCCAGGACAGGGAAGAGGAACCCGACAAGCTTTCTTT.

The chain carries TRBV5-5 and TRBJ2-3; TRBD2 matches at 7 bases. The length of the CDR3 is 16 residues. Germline V gives CDR1 SGHKS, CDR2 YYEKEE (reference sequence). V shed 4 bases and J 3 bases; nucleotides not matched to a gene: 11. The CDR3 region is CASSGGRLAETDTQYF. CDR3 bases: TGTGCCAGCAGCGGAGGAAGGCTAGCGGAGACAGATACGCAGTATTTT.

The chain recombines TRBV18 with TRBJ2-3, with D perhaps matching TRBD2 (5 bases). The V and J ends lost 1 base and 0 bases respectively, with 8 bases between them. CDR3 length: 15 residues. CDR1 is KGHSH and CDR2 is LQKENI in the germline V gene. In DNA, the CDR3 is TGTGCCAGCTCACCACGCGGGCGGAGCACAGATACGCAGTATTTT. Protein sequence: CASSPRGRSTDTQYF.

The J gene is TRBJ1-5, the V gene TRBV7-9; TRBD1 might be the D (5 bases). Per the germline V gene, CDR1 is SEHNR and CDR2 is FQNEAQ (reference sequence). The CDR3 covers 15 residues. With 5 bases removed from V and 7 bases from J, the gap between germline ends came to 18 bases. This chain's CDR3 is CASSQGASGGQPQHF. The DNA for the CDR3 is TGTGCCAGCAGCCAAGGGGCTTCAGGCGGACAGCCCCAGCATTTT.

The rearrangement joins TRBV5-1 to TRBJ2-7; D is unresolved. From germline, CDR1 is SGHRS and CDR2 YFSETQ. The V end lost 1 base, the J end lost 7 bases, and 18 bases lay between the germline ends. This CDR3 has 15 amino acids. The CDR3 region is CASSLTTAGAYEQYF. The CDR3 DNA sequence: TGCGCCAGCAGCTTGACCACGGCCGGAGCGTATGAGCAGTACTTC.

V is TRBV4-3 and J is TRBJ2-2; 7 bases fit TRBD1. Germline values: CDR1 LGHNA, CDR2 YSLEER. This CDR3 is built from 16 residues. Germline trimming cut 5 bases from V and 2 bases from J; bases unmatched to any gene: 8. The CDR3 sequence is CASSRGPEQNTGELFF. CDR3 DNA sequence: TGCGCCAGCAGCAGGGGGCCGGAACAAAACACCGGGGAGCTGTTTTTT.

The CDR3 DNA is TGTGCCAGCAGCTTGGGGGGGACTAGTGCAGATACGCAGTATTTT. This gives the protein CASSLGGTSADTQYF. V gene TRBV5-4 combines with J gene TRBJ2-3; 8 bases are shared with TRBD2. This CDR3 region has 15 residues. The V gene's germline CDR1 is SGHNT and CDR2 YYREEE (reference sequence). V shed 0 bases and J 4 bases; nucleotides not matched to a gene: 4.

Only a few counts were recorded for this clone. V and J are TRBV4-1 and TRBJ2-1; the match to TRBD2 covers 9 bases. With 3 bases clipped from V and 1 base from J, the junction kept 4 bases outside the gene matches. Looked up from germline, CDR1 is MGHRA and CDR2 is YSYEKL. The CDR3 runs 16 residues. CDR3 sequence reads: CASSQPAGGSYNEQFF. DNA of the CDR3: TGCGCCAGCAGCCAGCCCGCGGGAGGGTCCTACAATGAGCAGTTCTTC.

The rearrangement joins TRBV4-1 to TRBJ2-2, with 10 bases identical to TRBD2. V shed 1 base, J shed 6 bases, and the junction held 2 bases outside the gene matches. CDR3 size: 15 residues. The germline V gene encodes CDR1 MGHRA and CDR2 YSYEKL. CDR3 sequence (DNA): TGCGCCAGCAGCCAAGGGCTAGCGGGAGCCGGGGAGCTGTTTTTT. Translating it yields CASSQGLAGAGELFF.

This chain connects TRBV19 to TRBJ1-5, with D possibly TRBD1 on 5 matching bases. The germline V gene encodes CDR1 LNHDA and CDR2 SQIVND (reference sequence). V lost 9 bases, J lost 2 bases, and 11 bases lay in between. The CDR3 length is 13 residues. The CDR3 region is CARGLFCNQPQHF. In DNA, the CDR3 is TGTGCCAGGGGGCTATTCTGCAATCAGCCCCAGCATTTT. Variable domain in full (rest from reference TRBV19 and TRBJ1-5): DGGITQSPKYLFRKEGQNVTLSCEQNLNHDAMYWYRQDPGQGLRLIYYSQIVNDFQKGDIAEGYSVSREKKESFPLTVTSAQKNPTAFYLCARGLFCNQPQHFGDGTRLSIL.

A single count supports this clone. The J gene is TRBJ2-7, the V gene TRBV10-2, with unresolved D. V was trimmed by 3 bases and J by 1 base, leaving 7 bases between them. The CDR3 is made up of 13 amino acids. Looked up from germline, CDR1 is WSHSY and CDR2 is SAAADI. The CDR3, as DNA: TGCGCCAGCAGTGAACAGACGTCCTACGAGCAGTACTTC. This translates into CASSEQTSYEQYF.

This clone has just one count. For the CDR3, the DNA is TGCGCCAGCAGCCAAGAACCCTCTGGAAACACCATATATTTT. Amino acid sequence: CASSQEPSGNTIYF. This chain joins TRBV4-1 and TRBJ1-3, with no clear D. The CDR3 contains 14 residues. Germline V CDR1 and CDR2: MGHRA, YSYEKL. The V gene lost 0 bases and the J gene lost 0 bases, with 3 bases spanning the gap.

The chain couples TRBV19 to TRBJ1-4; 8 positions agree with TRBD1. The germline CDR1 and CDR2 sequences are LNHDA and SQIVND (reference sequence). The CDR3 runs 14 residues. Unmatched junction bases numbered 10, after V lost 8 bases and J lost 8 bases. The CDR3: CASGRQGMGEKLFF. The CDR3, as DNA: TGTGCCAGTGGGAGACAGGGGATGGGCGAAAAACTGTTTTTT.

The genes are TRBV6-1 and TRBJ1-5; 7 bases line up with TRBD1. The V segment lost 2 bases and the J segment 6 bases; nucleotides outside the gene matches: 4. The CDR3 covers 14 residues. Germline assignment: CDR1 MNHNS and CDR2 SASEGT. The CDR3 DNA is TGTGCCAGCAGTGAATTACAGGGGAGTCAGCCCCAGCATTTT. Translating gives CASSELQGSQPQHF.

The V call is TRBV11-3, the J call TRBJ2-2; 8 nucleotides line up with TRBD1. There are 14 residues in the CDR3. With V trimmed by 10 bases and J by 4 bases, 8 bases remained unmatched. CDR1 SGHNT and CDR2 YENEEA come from the germline V gene. CDR3 sequence: CAISGQGSTGELFF. The CDR3 DNA reads TGTGCCATATCCGGACAGGGAAGCACCGGGGAGCTGTTTTTT.

In this sample, this clone turned up once. This rearrangement joins TRBV28 to TRBJ1-1, with 8 bases aligning to TRBD1. This CDR3 spans 12 amino acids. CDR1 and CDR2 from the germline V gene are MDHEN and SYDVKM. Losses at the gene ends were 5 bases for V and 10 bases for J; bases not matched to a gene: 6. CDR3 DNA: TGTGCCAGCAGTCCCCCCGACAGGGGAGCTTTCTTT. It encodes CASSPPDRGAFF.

V and J are TRBV29-1 and TRBJ2-7; 11 bases are shared with TRBD2. V was clipped by 5 bases and J by 4 bases; unmatched bases: 4. The CDR3 covers 13 residues. Germline V gene data show CDR1 as SQVTM and CDR2 as ANQGSEA. The CDR3 nucleotides read TGCAGCGTTTTGACTAGCGGGGATTACGAGCAGTACTTC. Translating gives CSVLTSGDYEQYF.

The rearrangement joins TRBV18 to TRBJ2-7, with 7 bases fitting TRBD1. CDR1 is KGHSH and CDR2 is LQKENI in the germline V gene. The CDR3 is 13 residues long. The ends lost 6 bases at V and 3 bases at J; junction bases unmatched: 5. The CDR3 spells CASSVDRVYEQYF. For the CDR3, the DNA is TGTGCCAGCTCGGTCGACAGGGTCTACGAGCAGTACTTC.

This chain connects TRBV28 to TRBJ1-2; D is unresolved. Between the trimmed V and J ends, which lost 6 bases and 0 bases, there was a span of 11 bases. The CDR3 runs 14 residues. Germline V lookup: CDR1 MDHEN, CDR2 SYDVKM. CDR3 nucleotide sequence: TGTGCCAGCAGGCCCGGTGGGTCTAACTATGGCTACACCTTC. Its protein is CASRPGGSNYGYTF.

The rearrangement links TRBV27 to TRBJ2-1; a possible D gene is TRBD1 (6 bases). Trimming took 3 bases from V and 6 from J, leaving 6 bases between them. Germline values: CDR1 MNHEY, CDR2 SMNVEV (reference sequence). The CDR3 is 12 amino acids. The DNA for the CDR3 is TGTGCCAGCAGTTTGGGGGCCAATGAGCAGTTCTTC. This sequence encodes CASSLGANEQFF.

The chain is built from TRBV4-1 and TRBJ1-5; the D gene is possibly TRBD1 (6 bases). V lost 1 base and J 5 bases, leaving 9 bases between the germline ends. The CDR3 has 14 amino acids. The germline V gene has CDR1 MGHRA and CDR2 YSYEKL. The CDR3 sequence is CASSQGQGYQPQHF. DNA of the CDR3: TGCGCCAGCAGCCAAGGCCAGGGGTATCAGCCCCAGCATTTT.

This chain links TRBV7-9 with TRBJ1-1; perhaps TRBD1 as D (5 bases). Germline CDR1 reads SEHNR; CDR2 reads FQNEAQ (reference sequence). The V end lost 1 base, the J end lost 7 bases, and 16 bases lay between the germline ends. This CDR3 contains 15 residues. In DNA, the CDR3 is TGTGCCAGCAGCTTAGAATCCGCGGGACTGTTTGAAGCTTTCTTT. It specifies CASSLESAGLFEAFF.